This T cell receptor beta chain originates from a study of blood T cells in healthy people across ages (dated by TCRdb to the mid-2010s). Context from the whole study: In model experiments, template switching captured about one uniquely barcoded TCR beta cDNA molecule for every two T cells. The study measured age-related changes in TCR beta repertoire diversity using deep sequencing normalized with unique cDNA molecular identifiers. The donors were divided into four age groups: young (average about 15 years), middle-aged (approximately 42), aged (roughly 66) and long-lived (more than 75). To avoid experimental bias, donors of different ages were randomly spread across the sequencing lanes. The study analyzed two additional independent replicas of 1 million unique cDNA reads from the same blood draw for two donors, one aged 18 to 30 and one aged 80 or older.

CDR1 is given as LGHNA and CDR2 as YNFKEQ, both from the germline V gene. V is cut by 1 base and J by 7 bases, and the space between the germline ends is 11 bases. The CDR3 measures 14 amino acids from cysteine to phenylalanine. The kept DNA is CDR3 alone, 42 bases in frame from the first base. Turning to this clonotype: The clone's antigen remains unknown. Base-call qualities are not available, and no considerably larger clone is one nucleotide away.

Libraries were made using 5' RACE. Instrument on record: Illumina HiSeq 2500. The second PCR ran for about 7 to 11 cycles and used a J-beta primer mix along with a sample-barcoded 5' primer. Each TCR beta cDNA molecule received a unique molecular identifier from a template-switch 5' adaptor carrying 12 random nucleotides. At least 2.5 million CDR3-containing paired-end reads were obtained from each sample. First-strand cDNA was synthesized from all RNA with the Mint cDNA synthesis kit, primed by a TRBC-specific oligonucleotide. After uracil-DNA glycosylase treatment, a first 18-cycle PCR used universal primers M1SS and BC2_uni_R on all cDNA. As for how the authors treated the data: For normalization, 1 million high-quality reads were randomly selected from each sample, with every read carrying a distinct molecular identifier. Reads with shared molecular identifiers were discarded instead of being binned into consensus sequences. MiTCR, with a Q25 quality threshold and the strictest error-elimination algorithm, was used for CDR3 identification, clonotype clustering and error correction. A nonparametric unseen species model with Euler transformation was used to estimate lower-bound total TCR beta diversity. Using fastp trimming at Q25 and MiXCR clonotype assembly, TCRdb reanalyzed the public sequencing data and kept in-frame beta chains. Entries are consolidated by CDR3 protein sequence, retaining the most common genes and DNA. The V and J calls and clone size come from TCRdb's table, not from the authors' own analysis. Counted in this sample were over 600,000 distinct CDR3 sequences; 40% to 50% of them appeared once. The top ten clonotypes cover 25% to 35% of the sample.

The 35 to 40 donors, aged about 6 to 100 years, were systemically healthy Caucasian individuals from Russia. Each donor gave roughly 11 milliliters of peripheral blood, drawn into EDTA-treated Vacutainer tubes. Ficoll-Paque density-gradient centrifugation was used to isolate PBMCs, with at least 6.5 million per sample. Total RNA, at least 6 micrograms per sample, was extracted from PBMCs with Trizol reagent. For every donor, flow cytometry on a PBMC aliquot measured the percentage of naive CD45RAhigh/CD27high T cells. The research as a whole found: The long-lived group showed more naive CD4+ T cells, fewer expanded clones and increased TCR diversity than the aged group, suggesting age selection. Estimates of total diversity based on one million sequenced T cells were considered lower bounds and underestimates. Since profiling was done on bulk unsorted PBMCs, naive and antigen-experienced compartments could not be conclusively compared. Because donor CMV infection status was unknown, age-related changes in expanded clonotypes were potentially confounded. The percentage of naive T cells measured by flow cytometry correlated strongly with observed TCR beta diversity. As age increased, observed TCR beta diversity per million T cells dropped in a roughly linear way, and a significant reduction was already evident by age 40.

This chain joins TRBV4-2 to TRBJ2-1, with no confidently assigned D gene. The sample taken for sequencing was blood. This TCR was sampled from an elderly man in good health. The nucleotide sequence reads TGTGCCAGCAGCCAAGTCGACATCCAAAATGAGCAGTTCTTC. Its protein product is CASSQVDIQNEQFF.